Below are 14 T cell receptor beta chains sequenced from a single sample in a study of identical twins. TCRdb reprocessed the 5' RACE reads with MiXCR, giving one entry per CDR3 protein. The data show roughly 350,000 distinct CDR3 sequences, roughly 9% seen once. What was sequenced was naive T cells sorted from blood. These receptors originate from a woman aged 45-60 years in good health.

The chain employs TRBV5-1 and TRBJ2-6, with 8 nucleotides matching TRBD1. The CDR3 totals 17 residues. V shed 4 bases, J shed 3 bases, and the junction held 9 bases outside the gene matches. The V gene's germline CDR1 is SGHRS and CDR2 YFSETQ. CDR3 sequence reads: CASSLGTGRFGANVLTF. The CDR3 nucleotides read TGCGCCAGCAGCCTAGGGACAGGAAGGTTTGGGGCCAACGTCCTGACTTTC.

The chain joins TRBV27 to TRBJ2-7, with D perhaps matching TRBD2 (5 bases). Trimming pared 0 bases from V and 5 bases from J, leaving 11 bases between. From germline, CDR1 is MNHEY and CDR2 SMNVEV (reference sequence). This CDR3 has 14 residues. The CDR3 reads CASSLSVTRDEQYF. The CDR3 DNA reads as TGTGCCAGCAGTTTATCGGTCACTAGAGACGAGCAGTACTTC.

J is TRBJ1-1 and V is TRBV29-1; maybe TRBD1 (5 bases). This CDR3 region has 12 residues. V lost 6 bases, J lost 4 bases, and 12 bases lay in between. The germline CDR1 and CDR2 sequences are SQVTM and ANQGSEA. The chain's CDR3 is CSVVRGTTEAFF. DNA for the CDR3: TGCAGCGTGGTCAGAGGGACCACTGAAGCTTTCTTT.

This clonotype was seen a few times. The genes are TRBV27 and TRBJ2-2; D gene uncertain. There are 14 residues in the CDR3. The germline V gene has CDR1 MNHEY and CDR2 SMNVEV (reference sequence). V was pared by 2 bases and J by 7 bases, with 11 bases between. CDR3 coding DNA: TGTGCCAGCAGTTTAATGGGGTTGGGCGGGGAGCTGTTTTTT. Translation gives CASSLMGLGGELFF.

This chain uses TRBV24-1 with TRBJ2-1; D is tentatively TRBD1 or TRBD2 (6 bases each). CDR1 and CDR2 (germline): KGHDR, SFDVKD. The CDR3 runs to 14 residues. V lost 8 bases to trimming and J lost 10 bases, with 20 bases between them. The CDR3 DNA is TGTGCCACCACGGACAGTCACCGACTAGAGGAGCAGTTCTTC. Its translation: CATTDSHRLEEQFF.

This clonotype has a handful of counts. V usage is TRBV28 and J usage is TRBJ2-7; D is uncertain. The germline V and J ends were trimmed by 4 bases and 7 bases, with 8 bases remaining between them. The CDR3 is 11 amino acids. Germline V gene data show CDR1 as MDHEN and CDR2 as SYDVKM. The CDR3: CASSSPGEQYF. CDR3 DNA sequence: TGTGCCAGCAGTTCTCCGGGTGAGCAGTACTTC.

J is TRBJ2-7 and V is TRBV4-1; unclear D gene. The CDR3 is 13 amino acids. V lost 1 base to trimming and J lost 6 bases, with 10 bases between them. The germline V gene has CDR1 MGHRA and CDR2 YSYEKL. As DNA, the CDR3 is TGCGCCAGCAGCCAAGCTGCAACCGGCGAGCAGTACTTC. Protein: CASSQAATGEQYF.

This clonotype was seen more than once but under ten times. The chain recombines TRBV7-9 with TRBJ2-7; TRBD2 aligns across 8 bases. V dropped 7 bases and J dropped 7; count of bases not matched to a gene: 9. Germline values: CDR1 SEHNR, CDR2 FQNEAQ (reference sequence). The CDR3 extends over 13 amino acids. Written as DNA, the CDR3 is TGTGCCAGCACTGACAGCGGGAGAGGAGAGCAGTACTTC. This encodes CASTDSGRGEQYF.

This clonotype came up a few times. The V call is TRBV5-1, the J call TRBJ2-2; TRBD2 matches at 7 bases. Germline trimming cut 4 bases from V and 0 bases from J; bases unmatched to any gene: 12. Per the germline V gene, CDR1 is SGHRS and CDR2 is YFSETQ. The CDR3 loop spans 18 amino acids. This CDR3 reads CASSQRSSGYANTGELFF. The DNA for the CDR3 is TGCGCCAGCAGCCAAAGGTCTAGCGGATACGCGAACACCGGGGAGCTGTTTTTT.

This clonotype appeared many times. J is TRBJ1-2 and V is TRBV6-5; D is uncertain. The germline gives CDR1 MNHEY, CDR2 SVGAGI. This CDR3 contains 14 residues. Trimming pared 0 bases from V and 1 base from J, leaving 6 bases between. CDR3 amino acids: CASSYSLSNYGYTF. CDR3 nucleotide sequence: TGTGCCAGCAGTTACTCGTTAAGTAACTATGGCTACACCTTC.

This clonotype was recorded at least ten times. The chain uses TRBV12-3 or TRBV12-4 and TRBJ1-5; a possible D gene is TRBD1 (6 bases). This CDR3 has 13 residues. The V end lost 5 bases, the J end lost 4 bases, and 9 bases lay between the germline ends. The CDR3 region has the DNA TGTGCCAGCAGTCGCAGGGGTAATCAGCCCCAGCATTTT. Translation: CASSRRGNQPQHF.

At least ten counts were recorded for this clonotype. CDR3 nucleotides: TGCAGTGCTAGCGGCAGGGTCCACAATGAGCAGTTCTTC. Protein product: CSASGRVHNEQFF. The chain couples TRBV20-1 to TRBJ2-1; possible D gene TRBD1, 5 bases. Germline assignment: CDR1 DFQATT and CDR2 SNEGSKA (reference sequence). CDR3 size: 13 residues. Trimming took 3 bases from V and 5 from J, leaving 11 bases between them.

V and J are TRBV7-9 and TRBJ2-1; possible D gene TRBD2, 5 bases. The V end was cut by 3 bases, the J end by 7 bases, with 16 bases between. The CDR3 runs 15 residues. The germline V gene has CDR1 SEHNR and CDR2 FQNEAQ (reference sequence). CDR3 nucleotides: TGTGCCAGCAGCTTCTCGCCCGGCCGCGGGAATGAGCAGTTCTTC. Its protein product is CASSFSPGRGNEQFF.

This clonotype appeared many times. The chain links TRBV3-1 to TRBJ1-5; tentatively, D is TRBD1 (6 bases). CDR1 is LGHDT, CDR2 YNNKEL, per germline (reference sequence). V was clipped by 1 base and J by 6 bases, with 7 bases between them. The CDR3 length is 13 residues. The CDR3 bases are TGTGCCAGCAGCCAAGTAGGGGGTCAGCCCCAGCATTTT. The encoded protein is CASSQVGGQPQHF. The variable domain in full, completed from reference TRBV3-1 and TRBJ1-5, reads DTAVSQTPKYLVTQMGNDKSIKCEQNLGHDTMYWYKQDSKKFLKIMFSYNNKELIINETVPNRFSPKSPDKAHLNLHINSLELGDSAVYFCASSQVGGQPQHFGDGTRLSIL.